The 24 T cell receptor beta chains listed next were all sequenced from one sample in a study of blood T cell repertoires in COVID-19. Data came from immunoSEQ multiplex PCR; TCRdb stores just in-frame clones and leaves some out. The profile shows 150,000 to 200,000 clones, around 85% of them singletons. Source material: peripheral blood. Receptors originate from a human donor with acute or convalescent COVID-19. The donor label of this sample is uncertain.

V gene TRBV5-4 combines with J gene TRBJ1-1, with 7 bases fitting TRBD1. The V gene end was trimmed by 3 bases and the J gene end by 0 bases; junction bases not matched to a gene: 8. This CDR3 spans 16 amino acids. CDR1 is SGHNT, CDR2 YYREEE, per germline (reference sequence). The CDR3 is CASSSTLGQMNTEAFF. The CDR3 bases are TGTGCCAGCAGCTCTACTTTGGGACAGATGAACACTGAAGCTTTCTTT.

This chain connects TRBV6-5 to TRBJ1-2; 7 positions agree with TRBD1. The ends lost 5 bases at V and 2 bases at J; junction bases unmatched: 8. The CDR3 is 15 amino acids. Germline V gene lookup returns CDR1 MNHEY and CDR2 SVGAGI. The CDR3: CASSLEQGINYGYTF. The CDR3 DNA sequence: TGTGCCAGCAGTCTCGAACAGGGGATAAACTATGGCTACACCTTC.

V usage is TRBV7-3 and J usage is TRBJ2-1, with 10 bases lining up with TRBD2. Per the germline V gene, CDR1 is SGHTA and CDR2 is FQGTGA. The CDR3 is 17 amino acids. Trimming cost V 0 bases and J 5 bases; bases outside gene matches: 7. The DNA of the CDR3 is TGTGCCAGCAGCTTAACTAGCGGGGGGTGGCAGGACAATGAGCAGTTCTTC. This codes for CASSLTSGGWQDNEQFF. Full variable domain (rest looked up from reference TRBV7-3 and TRBJ2-1): GAGVSQTPSNKVTEKGKYVELRCDPISGHTALYWYRQSLGQGPEFLIYFQGTGAADDSGLPNDRFFAVRPEGSVSTLKIQRTERGDSAVYLCASSLTSGGWQDNEQFFGPGTRLTVL.

The chain carries TRBV9 and TRBJ2-1; 10 nucleotides match TRBD2. After removal of 0 bases from V and 5 bases from J, the junction contained 5 bases not matched to a gene. Germline lookup yields CDR1 SGDLS and CDR2 YYNGEE. This CDR3 has 16 amino acids. The CDR3 region has the DNA TGTGCCAGCAGCGTAGCCCCTAGCGGGGGAAACAATGAGCAGTTCTTC. Protein product: CASSVAPSGGNNEQFF. The entire variable domain, with the rest obtained from reference TRBV9 and TRBJ2-1, is as follows: DSGVTQTPKHLITATGQRVTLRCSPRSGDLSVYWYQQSLDQGLQFLIQYYNGEERAKGNILERFSAQQFPDLHSELNLSSLELGDSALYFCASSVAPSGGNNEQFFGPGTRLTVL.

J is TRBJ2-5 and V is TRBV2; TRBD2 aligns across 7 bases. Germline V gives CDR1 SNHLY, CDR2 FYNNEI. V trimming: 6 bases; J trimming: 5 bases; junction bases outside the gene matches: 6. The CDR3 contains 13 residues. In DNA, the CDR3 is TGTGCCAGCAGAGCGGGGACGGGGGAGACCCAGTACTTC. Its protein product is CASRAGTGETQYF.

This clone turned up a few times. The V call is TRBV4-2, the J call TRBJ2-7, with a weak D call TRBD2 (7 bases). V dropped 4 bases and J dropped 3 bases, with 19 bases sitting between them. The CDR3 has 16 amino acids. Germline CDR1 LGHNA, CDR2 YNFKEQ. The CDR3 bases are TGTGCCAGCAGCCGAGGACTCGAGGGGGGGATCTACGAGCAGTACTTC. This translates into CASSRGLEGGIYEQYF.

This chain links TRBV2 with TRBJ1-6; D might be TRBD1 (5 bases). Germline lookup yields CDR1 SNHLY and CDR2 FYNNEI. There are 15 residues in the CDR3. The V and J ends lost 6 bases and 10 bases respectively, with 19 bases between them. The CDR3 region is CASSPRAGRSSPLHF. CDR3 nucleotides: TGTGCCAGCAGCCCTAGGGCAGGGCGGTCATCACCCCTCCACTTT.

V usage is TRBV3-1 (or the pseudogene TRBV3-2) and J usage is TRBJ2-7, with D possibly TRBD1 on 6 matching bases. The V gene's germline CDR1 is LGHDT and CDR2 YNNKEL (reference sequence). The CDR3 covers 15 residues. V was pared by 4 bases and J by 4 bases, with 17 bases between. CDR3 residues: CASSRRDTPSYEQYF. In DNA, the CDR3 is TGTGCCAGCAGCCGCCGGGACACCCCTTCATACGAGCAGTACTTC.

There are a few counts of this clone. The rearrangement joins TRBV9 to TRBJ1-3; 9 bases are a match to TRBD1. The CDR3 consists of 15 residues. V shed 3 bases and J 4 bases; nucleotides not matched to a gene: 5. The V gene's germline CDR1 is SGDLS and CDR2 YYNGEE. CDR3 sequence reads: CASSAPGQGGNTIYF. The CDR3 nucleotides read TGTGCCAGCAGCGCCCCGGGACAGGGAGGAAACACCATATATTTT.

In nucleotides, the CDR3 is TGCAGTGCTAGTCTGGGCATGAACACTGAAGCTTTCTTT. As protein: CSASLGMNTEAFF. The V call is TRBV20-1, the J call TRBJ1-1; D unclear. Trimming cost V 3 bases and J 0 bases, with 8 bases left between them. This CDR3 spans 13 amino acids. Germline lookup yields CDR1 DFQATT and CDR2 SNEGSKA (reference sequence).

J is TRBJ2-7 and V is TRBV5-1, with 7 bases identical to TRBD1. Germline V gene data show CDR1 as SGHRS and CDR2 as YFSETQ. The V and J ends lost 0 bases and 2 bases, in that order; junction bases with no gene match: 5. The CDR3 runs to 15 residues. Here the CDR3 DNA reads TGCGCCAGCAGCTTGGTGGGACAGCCAACCTACGAGCAGTACTTC. It specifies CASSLVGQPTYEQYF.

The chain is built from TRBV30 and TRBJ2-7; 8 nucleotides agree with TRBD2. This CDR3 is 15 amino acids long. With 0 bases clipped from V and 0 bases from J, the junction kept 4 bases outside the gene matches. The germline V gene encodes CDR1 GTSNPN and CDR2 SVGIG (reference sequence). The CDR3 nucleotides are TGTGCCTGGAGTGTGCGGGGGGTTACCTCCTACGAGCAGTACTTC. It is translated as CAWSVRGVTSYEQYF.

The rearrangement uses TRBV2 and TRBJ1-6; 8 bases align to TRBD1. Germline CDR1 reads SNHLY; CDR2 reads FYNNEI. The J segment lost 1 base and the V segment lost 5 bases, leaving 10 bases of the junction unmatched. The CDR3 sequence is 18 residues long. CDR3 DNA sequence: TGTGCCAGCAGTTCGACAGGGGCCGGGAGGTCCTATAATTCACCCCTCCACTTT. Amino acids: CASSSTGAGRSYNSPLHF.

The V call is TRBV7-2, the J call TRBJ2-7; no clear D gene. This CDR3 spans 11 amino acids. CDR1 is SGHTA, CDR2 FQGNSA, per germline. Trimming removed 6 bases at V and 4 bases at J, with 7 bases between. CDR3 amino acids: CASRREYEQYF. CDR3 bases: TGTGCCAGCAGGCGAGAATACGAGCAGTACTTC. The entire variable domain, with the rest obtained from reference TRBV7-2 and TRBJ2-7, is as follows: GAGVSQSPSNKVTEKGKDVELRCDPISGHTALYWYRQSLGQGLEFLIYFQGNSAPDKSGLPSDRFSAERTGGSVSTLTIQRTQQEDSAVYLCASRREYEQYFGPGTRLTVT.

The chain carries TRBV11-2 and TRBJ1-1, with 7 bases lining up with TRBD1. The CDR3 loop spans 13 amino acids. CDR1 SGHAT and CDR2 FQNNGV come from the germline V gene. V gave up 2 bases and J gave up 9 bases; unmatched junction bases: 6. For the CDR3, the DNA is TGTGCCAGCAGCTTATCACCGGGACAGAAAGCTTTCTTT. Amino acid sequence: CASSLSPGQKAFF.

This chain connects TRBV2 to TRBJ2-2; D call uncertain. Trimming shortened V by 7 bases and J by 0 bases, and 9 bases separated the two germline ends. This CDR3 is built from 14 residues. Germline assignment: CDR1 SNHLY and CDR2 FYNNEI. CDR3 bases: TGTGCCAGCACGAGCGTAACGAACACCGGGGAGCTGTTTTTT. Its protein is CASTSVTNTGELFF.

The chain carries TRBV29-1 and TRBJ1-6; possible D gene TRBD1, 5 bases. Germline V gives CDR1 SQVTM, CDR2 ANQGSEA. V was cut by 5 bases and J by 4 bases, with 15 bases left in between. The CDR3 has 15 residues. Here the CDR3 DNA reads TGCAGCGTTTCACAGGATAACTCTTATAATTCACCCCTCCACTTT. Translation: CSVSQDNSYNSPLHF.

This clone appeared many times. The V gene is TRBV25-1, the J gene TRBJ1-2, with unresolved D. V was clipped by 2 bases and J by 7 bases, with 11 bases between them. Germline CDR1 reads MGHDK; CDR2 reads SYGVNS. The CDR3 spans 13 residues. CDR3 DNA sequence: TGTGCCAGCAGTGAAGGTACCGACTCTGGCTACACCTTC. Protein: CASSEGTDSGYTF.

This chain connects TRBV28 to TRBJ1-1; TRBD1 is a possible D gene (5 bases). The CDR3 has 11 residues. Trimming left V 1 base short and J 10 bases short, with 7 bases between. Germline CDR1 and CDR2: MDHEN and SYDVKM. The CDR3, as DNA: TGTGCCAGCAGTTTATCTCAGGGAGCTTTCTTT. Its protein product is CASSLSQGAFF. The variable domain in full, completed from reference TRBV28 and TRBJ1-1, reads DVKVTQSSRYLVKRTGEKVFLECVQDMDHENMFWYRQDPGLGLRLIYFSYDVKMKEKGDIPEGYSVSREKKERFSLILESASTNQTSMYLCASSLSQGAFFGQGTRLTVV.

This clone was counted a few times. The V gene is TRBV7-3, the J gene TRBJ2-1, with a possible D match to TRBD1 (5 bases). The CDR3 runs 14 residues. V was pared by 2 bases and J by 5 bases, with 10 bases between. Germline loops: CDR1 SGHTA, CDR2 FQGTGA. In nucleotides, the CDR3 is TGTGCCAGCAGCTTACAGGGTAGAGACAATGAGCAGTTCTTC. Protein: CASSLQGRDNEQFF.

The chain couples TRBV7-9 to TRBJ1-2, with 8 bases fitting TRBD1. The J segment lost 8 bases and the V segment lost 5 bases, leaving 7 bases of the junction unmatched. The CDR3 is 13 amino acids. Germline values: CDR1 SEHNR, CDR2 FQNEAQ (reference sequence). Here the CDR3 DNA reads TGTGCCAGCAGCACCCTGGACAGGGCCGGCTACACCTTC. Protein product: CASSTLDRAGYTF.

CDR3 sequence reads: CASSLGGQLDEQFF. The CDR3 DNA reads TGCGCCAGCAGCCTGGGGGGCCAGTTGGATGAGCAGTTCTTC. V gene TRBV5-1 combines with J gene TRBJ2-1, with D perhaps given as TRBD1 or TRBD2 (6 bases each). Trimming stripped 4 bases from V and 8 bases from J, with 16 bases between. Germline V lookup: CDR1 SGHRS, CDR2 YFSETQ. CDR3 length: 14 residues.

The rearrangement links TRBV28 to TRBJ1-1, with D unclear. Germline lookup yields CDR1 MDHEN and CDR2 SYDVKM. Deletions cut 5 bases from V and 5 bases from J, with 24 bases between. CDR3 length: 17 amino acids. This CDR3 is CASSPTGRSAAKTEAFF. CDR3 DNA: TGTGCCAGCAGTCCGACCGGCCGCTCCGCGGCAAAAACTGAAGCTTTCTTT.

This chain connects TRBV4-2 to TRBJ1-2; D ambiguous. Trimming stripped 0 bases from V and 5 bases from J, with 4 bases between. The CDR3 length is 12 residues. CDR1 and CDR2 (germline): LGHNA, YNFKEQ. The CDR3 DNA reads as TGTGCCAGCAGCCAAGACGGGTATGGCTACACCTTC. Translated: CASSQDGYGYTF.